This TCR beta chain was obtained from a study of cytomegalovirus exposure and HLA in healthy donors. The germline CDR1 and CDR2 sequences are SGHNT and YYREEE (reference sequence). After removal of 2 bases from V and 5 bases from J, the junction contained 9 bases not matched to a gene. The CDR3 has 16 amino acids. Study findings and constraints: The authors listed 180 or so TCR beta chains as cytomegalovirus-associated. Available immune exposure information covered CMV serostatus only. TCR beta sequences reportedly predicted most subjects' HLA-A and HLA-B alleles accurately.

A note on this clone: As yet, its antigen is unknown.

It was with 60 Vbeta and 13 Jbeta primers that the PCR ran. As handled by the study authors: In a later analysis, the count reached tens of millions of unique TCR beta chains, with around 11 million shared. Produced via immunoSEQ multiplex PCR; TCRdb's table is partial and in-frame only. V and J calls and clone size are those listed in that table; D and trimming were worked out from the DNA. Here the sample spans 150,000 to 200,000 clones, over 70% being singletons. The V call is TRBV5-4, the J call TRBJ2-2, with TRBD2 matching over 7 bases. This clonotype was sampled from a male donor in good health and CMV-seronegative. The source material was PBMCs. In DNA, the CDR3 is TGTGCCAGCAGCTTTCGGAGCGGGGTAGGAACCGGGGAGCTGTTTTTT. It encodes CASSFRSGVGTGELFF. The full variable domain, completed using reference TRBV5-4 and TRBJ2-2, is ETGVTQSPTHLIKTRGQQVTLRCSSQSGHNTVSWYQQALGQGPQFIFQYYREEENGRGNFPPRFSGLQFPNYSSELNVNALELDDSALYLCASSFRSGVGTGELFFGEGSRLTVL.